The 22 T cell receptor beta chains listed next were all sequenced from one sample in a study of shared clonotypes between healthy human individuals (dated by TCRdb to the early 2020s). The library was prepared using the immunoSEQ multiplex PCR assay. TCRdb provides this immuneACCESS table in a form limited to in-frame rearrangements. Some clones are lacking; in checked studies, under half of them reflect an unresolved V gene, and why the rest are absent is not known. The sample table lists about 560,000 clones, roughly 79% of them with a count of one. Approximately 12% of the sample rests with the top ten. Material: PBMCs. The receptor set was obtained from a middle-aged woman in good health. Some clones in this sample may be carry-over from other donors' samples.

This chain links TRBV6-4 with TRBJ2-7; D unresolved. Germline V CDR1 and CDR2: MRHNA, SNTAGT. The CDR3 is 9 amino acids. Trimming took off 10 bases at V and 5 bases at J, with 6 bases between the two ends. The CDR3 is CANTHEQYF. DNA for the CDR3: TGTGCCAATACCCACGAGCAGTACTTC.

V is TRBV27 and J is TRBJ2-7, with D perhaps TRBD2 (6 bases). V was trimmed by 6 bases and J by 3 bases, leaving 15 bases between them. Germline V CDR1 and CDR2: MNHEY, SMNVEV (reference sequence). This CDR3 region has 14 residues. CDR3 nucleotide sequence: TGTGCCAGCAGCTACTCGCGGGGATTCTACGAGCAGTACTTC. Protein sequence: CASSYSRGFYEQYF.

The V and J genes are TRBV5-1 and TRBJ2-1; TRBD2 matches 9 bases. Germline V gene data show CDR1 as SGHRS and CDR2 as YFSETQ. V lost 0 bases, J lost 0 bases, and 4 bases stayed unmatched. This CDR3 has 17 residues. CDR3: CASSLDLAGNSYNEQFF. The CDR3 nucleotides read TGCGCCAGCAGCTTGGATCTAGCGGGAAACTCCTACAATGAGCAGTTCTTC.

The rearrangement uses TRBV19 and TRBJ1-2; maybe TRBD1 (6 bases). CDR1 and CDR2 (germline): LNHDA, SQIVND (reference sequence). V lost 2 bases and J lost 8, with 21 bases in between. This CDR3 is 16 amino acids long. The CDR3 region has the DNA TGTGCCAGTAGTATACCCCTCGGACAGACGACCTACGGCTACACCTTC. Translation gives CASSIPLGQTTYGYTF.

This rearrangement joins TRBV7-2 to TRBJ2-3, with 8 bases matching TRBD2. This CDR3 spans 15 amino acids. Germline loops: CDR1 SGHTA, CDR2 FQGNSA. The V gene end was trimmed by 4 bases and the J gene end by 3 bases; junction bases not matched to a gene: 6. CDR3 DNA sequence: TGTGCCAGCAGCTCCCCAGCGGGAGCGACAGATACGCAGTATTTT. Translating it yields CASSSPAGATDTQYF.

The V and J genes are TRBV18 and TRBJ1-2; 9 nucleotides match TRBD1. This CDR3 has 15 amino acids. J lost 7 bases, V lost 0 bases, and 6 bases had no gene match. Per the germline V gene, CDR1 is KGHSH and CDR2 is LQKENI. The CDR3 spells CASSPPGQGPGGYTF. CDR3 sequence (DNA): TGTGCCAGCTCACCACCGGGACAGGGACCTGGTGGCTACACCTTC.

CDR3 nucleotides: TGCGCCAGCAGCCAAGTCCCGGGGCTGGGCAATCAGCCCCAGCATTTT. It is translated as CASSQVPGLGNQPQHF. The chain recombines TRBV4-1 with TRBJ1-5, with D possibly being TRBD1 (5 bases). The CDR3 is 16 residues long. Trimming removed 1 base at V and 2 bases at J, with 12 bases between. Germline CDR1 reads MGHRA; CDR2 reads YSYEKL.

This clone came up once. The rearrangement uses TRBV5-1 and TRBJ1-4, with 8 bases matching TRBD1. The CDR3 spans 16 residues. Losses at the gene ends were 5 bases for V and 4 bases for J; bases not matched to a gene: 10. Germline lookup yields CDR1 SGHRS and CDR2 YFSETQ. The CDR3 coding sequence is TGCGCCAGCAGTTCAGGGGGCTTCGTTGGTAATGAAAAACTGTTTTTT. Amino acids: CASSSGGFVGNEKLFF.

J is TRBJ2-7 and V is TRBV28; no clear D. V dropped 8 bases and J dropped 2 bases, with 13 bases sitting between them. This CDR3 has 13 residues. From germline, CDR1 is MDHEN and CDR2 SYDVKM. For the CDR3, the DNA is TGTGCCAGCCAGAGGCCCACCCCCTACGAGCAGTACTTC. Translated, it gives CASQRPTPYEQYF.

Written as DNA, the CDR3 is TGTGCCTGGAGGAGAGGGGGACAGATTTCGAACACTGAAGCTTTCTTT. Translating gives CAWRRGGQISNTEAFF. The chain couples TRBV30 to TRBJ1-1; 7 nucleotides align to TRBD1. Per the germline V gene, CDR1 is GTSNPN and CDR2 is SVGIG (reference sequence). The trim removed 3 bases at V and 1 base at J, leaving 11 bases unmatched. The CDR3 covers 16 residues. The full variable domain, rest sourced from reference TRBV30 and TRBJ1-1, is SQTIHQWPATLVQPVGSPLSLECTVEGTSNPNLYWYRQAAGRGLQLLFYSVGIGQISSEVPQNLSASRPQDRQFILSSKKLLLSDSGFYLCAWRRGGQISNTEAFFGQGTRLTVV.

The CDR3 DNA sequence: TGCGCCAGCAGCCATCAGGGGGCAGGTGGCTACACCTTC. Translated: CASSHQGAGGYTF. The V and J genes are TRBV4-3 and TRBJ1-2; 8 nucleotides line up with TRBD1. CDR1 LGHNA and CDR2 YSLEER come from the germline V gene. The CDR3 is 13 residues long. Trimming at V came to 3 bases and at J to 7 bases, leaving 4 bases not matched to a gene.

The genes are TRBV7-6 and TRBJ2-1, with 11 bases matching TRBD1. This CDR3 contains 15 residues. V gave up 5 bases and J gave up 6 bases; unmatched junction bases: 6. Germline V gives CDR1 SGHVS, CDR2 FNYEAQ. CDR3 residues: CASSPRTGGRNEQFF. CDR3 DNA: TGTGCCAGCAGCCCCAGGACAGGGGGCCGCAATGAGCAGTTCTTC.

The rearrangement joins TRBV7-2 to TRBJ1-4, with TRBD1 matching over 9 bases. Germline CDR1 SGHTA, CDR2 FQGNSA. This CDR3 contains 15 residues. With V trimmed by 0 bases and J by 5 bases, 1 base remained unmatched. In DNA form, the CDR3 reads TGTGCCAGCAGCTTAGCCGGGACAGGGAATGAAAAACTGTTTTTT. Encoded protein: CASSLAGTGNEKLFF.

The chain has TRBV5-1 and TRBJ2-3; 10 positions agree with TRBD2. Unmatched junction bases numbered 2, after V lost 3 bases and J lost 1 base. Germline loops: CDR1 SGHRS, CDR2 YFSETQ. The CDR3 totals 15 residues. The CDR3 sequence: CASSYLAGGTDTQYF. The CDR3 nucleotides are TGCGCCAGCAGCTACCTAGCGGGAGGCACAGATACGCAGTATTTT.

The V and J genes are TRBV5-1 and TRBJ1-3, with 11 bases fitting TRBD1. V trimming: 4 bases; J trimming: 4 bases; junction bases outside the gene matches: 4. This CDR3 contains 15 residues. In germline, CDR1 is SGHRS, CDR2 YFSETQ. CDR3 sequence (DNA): TGCGCCAGCAGCCGGGGACAGGGGGTAGGAAACACCATATATTTT. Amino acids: CASSRGQGVGNTIYF.

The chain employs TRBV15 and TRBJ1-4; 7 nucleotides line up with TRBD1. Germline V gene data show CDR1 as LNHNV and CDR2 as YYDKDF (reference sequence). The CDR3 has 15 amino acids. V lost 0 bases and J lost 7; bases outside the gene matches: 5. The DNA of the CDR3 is TGTGCCACCAGCAGAGATGGGCAGGGGGGTGAAAAACTGTTTTTT. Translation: CATSRDGQGGEKLFF.

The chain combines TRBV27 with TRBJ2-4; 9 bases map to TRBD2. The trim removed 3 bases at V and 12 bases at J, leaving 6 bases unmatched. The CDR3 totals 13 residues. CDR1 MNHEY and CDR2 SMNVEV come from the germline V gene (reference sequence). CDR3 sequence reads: CASSLGLAGAQYF. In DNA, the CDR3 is TGTGCCAGCAGTTTGGGATTAGCGGGAGCTCAGTACTTC.

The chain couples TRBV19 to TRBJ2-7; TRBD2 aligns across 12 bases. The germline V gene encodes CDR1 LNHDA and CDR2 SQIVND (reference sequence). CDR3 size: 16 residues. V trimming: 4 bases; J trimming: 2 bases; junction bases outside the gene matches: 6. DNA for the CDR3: TGTGCCAGTAGTACAGATCTAGCGGGAGGGACCTACGAGCAGTACTTC. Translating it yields CASSTDLAGGTYEQYF.

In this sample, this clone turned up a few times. CDR3 DNA sequence: TGTGCCAGCAGTGAAGTGGCAGGGGCTACCTACGAGCAGTACTTC. This encodes CASSEVAGATYEQYF. The chain uses TRBV6-1 and TRBJ2-7; D possibly corresponds to TRBD1 (6 bases). V dropped 1 base and J dropped 2 bases, with 12 bases sitting between them. There are 15 residues in the CDR3. Germline values: CDR1 MNHNS, CDR2 SASEGT.

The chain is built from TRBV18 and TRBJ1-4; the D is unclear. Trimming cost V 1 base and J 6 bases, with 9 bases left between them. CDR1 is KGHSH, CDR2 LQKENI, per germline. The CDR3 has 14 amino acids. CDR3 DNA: TGTGCCAGCTCACCACAGTACCGGGATGAAAAACTGTTTTTT. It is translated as CASSPQYRDEKLFF.

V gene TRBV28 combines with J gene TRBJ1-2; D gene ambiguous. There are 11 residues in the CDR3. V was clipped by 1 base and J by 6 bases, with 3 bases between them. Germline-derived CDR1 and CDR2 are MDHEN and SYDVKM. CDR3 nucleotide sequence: TGTGCCAGCAGTTTATTCGATGGCTACACCTTC. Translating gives CASSLFDGYTF.

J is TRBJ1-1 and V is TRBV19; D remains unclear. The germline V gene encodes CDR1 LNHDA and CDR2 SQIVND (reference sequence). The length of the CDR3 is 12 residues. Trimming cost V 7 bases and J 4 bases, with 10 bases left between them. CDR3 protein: CASKGFGTEAFF. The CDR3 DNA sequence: TGTGCCAGTAAGGGTTTTGGCACTGAAGCTTTCTTT.